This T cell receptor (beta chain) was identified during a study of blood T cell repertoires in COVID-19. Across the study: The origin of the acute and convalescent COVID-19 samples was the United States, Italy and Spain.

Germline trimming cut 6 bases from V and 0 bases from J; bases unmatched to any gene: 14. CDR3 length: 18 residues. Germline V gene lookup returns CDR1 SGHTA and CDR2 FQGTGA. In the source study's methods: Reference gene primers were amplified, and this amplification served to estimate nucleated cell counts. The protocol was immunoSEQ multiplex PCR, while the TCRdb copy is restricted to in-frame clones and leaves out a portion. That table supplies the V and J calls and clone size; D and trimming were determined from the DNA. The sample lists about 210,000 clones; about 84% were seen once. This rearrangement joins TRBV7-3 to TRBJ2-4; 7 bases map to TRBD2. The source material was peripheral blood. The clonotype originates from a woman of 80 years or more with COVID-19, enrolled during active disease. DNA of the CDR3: TGTGCCAGCAGTCCAACCTACCGGGTAGCGGGAGCCAAAAACATTCAGTACTTC. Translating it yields CASSPTYRVAGAKNIQYF.